This is a list of T cell receptor beta chains from one sample in a study of OX40 agonist ivuxolimab in advanced cancers. Sequenced by immunoSEQ multiplex PCR; TCRdb stores in-frame clones only, minus some. The profile shows fewer than 85,000 clones, 85% of them singletons. The material was CD4+ or CD8+ T cells sorted from blood, obtained in a trial of the OX40 agonist ivuxolimab. The origin of the receptors is an adult with an advanced solid tumor such as melanoma, head and neck, liver or kidney cancer. The CDR3 runs from the conserved cysteine through the conserved F or W. D genes are given only for firm matches. Only some rows state a clone size, as once, few, many or a class for expanded clones.

J gene | V gene | clone size | D gene | CDR3 DNA | CDR3 protein
TRBJ2-7 | TRBV2 | . | . | TGTGCCAGCGGGTCAGTCTACGAGCAGTACTTC | CASGSVYEQYF
TRBJ1-3 | TRBV2 | . | . | TGTGCCAGCAGGAGAAACTCTGGAAACACCATATATTTT | CASRRNSGNTIYF
TRBJ2-2 | TRBV5-8 | . | TRBD2 | TGTGCCAGCAGCTTAAGCGGGGGGATCACCGGGGAGCTGTTTTTT | CASSLSGGITGELFF
TRBJ1-1 | TRBV9 | . | . | TGTGCCAGCAGCGTAGTGGACAACACCCTATTGAACACTGAAGCTTTCTTT | CASSVVDNTLLNTEAFF
TRBJ2-7 | TRBV7-9 | . | TRBD2 | TGTGCCAGCAGCTCCCCCTCCGGGACTAGCGACTTGGCGGAGTACTTC | CASSSPSGTSDLAEYF
TRBJ1-5 | TRBV6-6 | . | . | TGTGCCAGCAGCAGCCCCCCGGGGCCCCAGCATTTT | CASSSPPGPQHF
TRBJ2-7 | TRBV5-5 | . | TRBD1 | TGTGCCAGCAGCTCGTTTCCCGGGACAGGGGACTTC | CASSSFPGTGDF
TRBJ1-1 | TRBV4-2 | once | . | TGTGCCAGCAGCCAAGATGTAAACGTGGAGGGGGCTGAAGCTTTCTTT | CASSQDVNVEGAEAFF
TRBJ2-1 | TRBV18 | . | TRBD1 | TGTGCCAGCTCACCAGGGGACAGAAACTCCTACAATGAGCAGTTCTTC | CASSPGDRNSYNEQFF
TRBJ2-6 | TRBV7-2 | few | . | TGTGCCAGCAGCTTACAAGGGCACACTGGGGCCAACGTCCTGACTTTC | CASSLQGHTGANVLTF
TRBJ2-7 | TRBV30 | . | . | TGTGCCTGGAGTGTAGGATACGAGCAGTACTTC | CAWSVGYEQYF
TRBJ2-2 | TRBV5-1 | . | . | TGCGCCAGCAGCCCTATGGGGGCCGGGGAGCTGTTTTTT | CASSPMGAGELFF
TRBJ2-5 | TRBV6-6 | once | . | TGTGCCAGCAGTTACAGTGTTGGGGAAACCCAGTACTTC | CASSYSVGETQYF
TRBJ1-1 | TRBV6-5 | . | . | TGTGCCAGCAGTTATCAGGTGAACACTGAAGCTTTCTTT | CASSYQVNTEAFF